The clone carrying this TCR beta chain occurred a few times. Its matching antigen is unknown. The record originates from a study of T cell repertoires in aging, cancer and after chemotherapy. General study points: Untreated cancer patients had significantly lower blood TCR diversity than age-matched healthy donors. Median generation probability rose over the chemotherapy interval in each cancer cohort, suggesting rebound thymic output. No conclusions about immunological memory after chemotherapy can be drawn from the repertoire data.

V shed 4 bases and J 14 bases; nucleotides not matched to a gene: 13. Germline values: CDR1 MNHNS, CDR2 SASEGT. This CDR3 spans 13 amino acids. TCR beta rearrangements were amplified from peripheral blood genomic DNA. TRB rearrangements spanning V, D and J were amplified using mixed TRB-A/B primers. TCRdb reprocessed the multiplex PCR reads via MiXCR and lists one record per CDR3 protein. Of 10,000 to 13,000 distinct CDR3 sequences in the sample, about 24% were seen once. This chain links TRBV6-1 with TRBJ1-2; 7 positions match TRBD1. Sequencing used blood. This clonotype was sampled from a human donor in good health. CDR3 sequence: CASSVAGDRESTF. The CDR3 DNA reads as TGTGCCAGCAGTGTGGCGGGAGACAGGGAAAGTACCTTC.